The next 17 T cell receptor beta chains were all read from a single sample in a study of blood T cell repertoires in COVID-19. Produced via immunoSEQ multiplex PCR; TCRdb's table is partial and in-frame only. The sample lists over 150,000 clones; 84% were seen once. Material for sequencing was peripheral blood. These receptor sequences come from a woman older than 75 with COVID-19, enrolled during active disease.

This clone was seen more than once but under ten times. This chain connects TRBV19 to TRBJ2-6; maybe TRBD1 (6 bases). V was shortened by 7 bases and J by 0 bases, with 10 bases between the two germline ends. Germline V gene lookup returns CDR1 LNHDA and CDR2 SQIVND (reference sequence). This CDR3 contains 15 residues. CDR3 coding DNA: TGTGCCAGTAATACAGGGACCTCTGGGGCCAACGTCCTGACTTTC. Residues: CASNTGTSGANVLTF.

This clone has just a few counts. This chain joins TRBV7-2 and TRBJ1-1, with D unclear. CDR1 and CDR2 (germline): SGHTA, FQGNSA. The V end was cut by 5 bases, the J end by 0 bases, with 16 bases between. This CDR3 is built from 16 residues. The CDR3 DNA reads as TGTGCCAGCAGCCGCCACGGAAGCGTCCTGAACACTGAAGCTTTCTTT. Its translation: CASSRHGSVLNTEAFF.

The table lists this clone with a count of one. V and J are TRBV3-1 (or the pseudogene TRBV3-2) and TRBJ2-1; the D gene is possibly TRBD2 (5 bases). The germline V gene has CDR1 LGHDT and CDR2 YNNKEL (reference sequence). V lost 1 base, J lost 7 bases, and 14 bases lay in between. The length of the CDR3 is 15 residues. CDR3 region: CASSQGVGGFNEQFF. In nucleotides, the CDR3 is TGTGCCAGCAGCCAAGGGGTGGGCGGGTTTAATGAGCAGTTCTTC.

The chain couples TRBV7-8 to TRBJ2-2, with 11 bases aligning to TRBD2. Germline V gene sequence: CDR1 SGHVS, CDR2 FQNEAQ. Trimming cost V 6 bases and J 2 bases; bases outside gene matches: 2. CDR3 length: 15 amino acids. In DNA form, the CDR3 reads TGTGCCAGCAGGGGGACTAGCGGTAACACCGGGGAGCTGTTTTTT. Translation: CASRGTSGNTGELFF. The variable domain in full, completed from reference TRBV7-8 and TRBJ2-2, reads GAGVSQSPRYKVAKRGQDVALRCDPISGHVSLFWYQQALGQGPEFLTYFQNEAQLDKSGLPSDRFFAERPEGSVSTLKIQRTQQEDSAVYLCASRGTSGNTGELFFGEGSRLTVL.

This chain links TRBV4-2 with TRBJ1-1, with a tentative D call TRBD1 (6 bases). The CDR3 sequence is 16 residues long. Per the germline V gene, CDR1 is LGHNA and CDR2 is YNFKEQ. The ends were cut back, 0 bases at V and 6 bases at J, with 17 bases in the middle. The CDR3 is CASSQEPGGRRSEAFF. In DNA, the CDR3 is TGTGCCAGCAGCCAAGAACCCGGGGGGCGGAGGTCTGAAGCTTTCTTT.

With respect to this clone: The same CDR3 is also encoded by other DNA sequences in this sample. J is TRBJ2-3 and V is TRBV3-1 (or the pseudogene TRBV3-2); 8 nucleotides agree with TRBD2. V lost 4 bases and J lost 0; bases outside the gene matches: 6. This CDR3 is 16 amino acids long. CDR1 LGHDT and CDR2 YNNKEL come from the germline V gene (reference sequence). The CDR3 DNA reads as TGTGCCAGCAGCCCAGGACTAGCCGATAGCACAGATACGCAGTATTTT. This encodes CASSPGLADSTDTQYF.

The rearrangement links TRBV14 to TRBJ2-3, with D unclear. The germline V and J ends were trimmed by 1 base and 8 bases, with 7 bases remaining between them. The CDR3 has 12 amino acids. From germline, CDR1 is SGHDN and CDR2 FVKESK. The CDR3 region has the DNA TGTGCCAGCAGCCAAGGACTCCCTACGCAGTATTTT. Residues: CASSQGLPTQYF.

The CDR3 DNA reads as TGTGCCAGCAGCCCCGGTCGGGGGGTCGGGGAGACCCAGTACTTC. This sequence encodes CASSPGRGVGETQYF. The chain recombines TRBV7-9 with TRBJ2-5, with TRBD2 matching 7 bases. The CDR3 loop spans 15 amino acids. The J segment lost 5 bases and the V segment lost 5 bases, leaving 11 bases of the junction unmatched. The germline V gene encodes CDR1 SEHNR and CDR2 FQNEAQ (reference sequence).

The V and J genes are TRBV5-1 and TRBJ1-2; D unclear. The length of the CDR3 is 15 residues. Per germline, CDR1 SGHRS and CDR2 YFSETQ. The germline V and J ends were trimmed by 0 bases and 8 bases, with 17 bases remaining between them. The CDR3 is CASSLDEGTLLGYTF. In DNA, the CDR3 is TGCGCCAGCAGCTTGGATGAGGGCACCCTCCTGGGCTACACCTTC.

This chain joins TRBV2 and TRBJ1-5; maybe TRBD1 (5 bases). The CDR3 length is 15 residues. Deletions cut 0 bases from V and 6 bases from J, with 12 bases between. Germline V lookup: CDR1 SNHLY, CDR2 FYNNEI. CDR3 region: CASSEAGGGIQPQHF. CDR3 DNA sequence: TGTGCCAGCAGTGAAGCTGGGGGGGGGATTCAGCCCCAGCATTTT.

The V call is TRBV7-3, the J call TRBJ2-3, with TRBD1 matching 10 bases. Trimming at V came to 3 bases and at J to 2 bases, leaving 5 bases not matched to a gene. This CDR3 is built from 16 residues. Per germline, CDR1 SGHTA and CDR2 FQGTGA. CDR3 coding DNA: TGTGCCAGCAGCTTGAGGGGGACAGGGGTCACAGATACGCAGTATTTT. Protein sequence: CASSLRGTGVTDTQYF.

The chain is built from TRBV7-9 and TRBJ2-3; 7 bases match TRBD2. The V segment lost 7 bases and the J segment 6 bases; nucleotides outside the gene matches: 16. Germline V lookup: CDR1 SEHNR, CDR2 FQNEAQ (reference sequence). This CDR3 comprises 16 residues. In DNA form, the CDR3 reads TGTGCCAGCACCCAGACCCGGGACTACAGTGCTGATACGCAGTATTTT. Its translation is CASTQTRDYSADTQYF.

V and J are TRBV9 and TRBJ2-1, with 13 bases identical to TRBD2. The V and J ends lost 2 bases and 1 base, in that order; junction bases with no gene match: 9. The CDR3 spans 19 residues. Germline CDR1 reads SGDLS; CDR2 reads YYNGEE. The CDR3 spells CASSVQGGTSGASYNEQFF. In DNA, the CDR3 is TGTGCCAGCAGCGTCCAGGGGGGGACTAGCGGGGCTTCCTACAATGAGCAGTTCTTC.

V and J are TRBV5-3 and TRBJ2-1; a possible D gene is TRBD2 (7 bases). Being an ORF, TRBV5-3 has a function that is uncertain. V lost 10 bases to trimming and J lost 6 bases, with 23 bases between them. The CDR3 extends over 15 amino acids. The CDR3 DNA follows: TGTGCCGAGGGGGGCGCGGCGGGAGTTCGCAATGAGCAGTTCTTC. It yields the protein CAEGGAAGVRNEQFF.

The V call is TRBV14, the J call TRBJ1-3; D ambiguous. This CDR3 has 16 amino acids. V shed 2 bases and J shed 0 bases, with 11 bases lying between them. Per the germline V gene, CDR1 is SGHDN and CDR2 is FVKESK. CDR3: CASSQYSGFSGNTIYF. CDR3 in DNA: TGTGCCAGCAGCCAATACAGCGGATTCTCTGGAAACACCATATATTTT.

V gene TRBV3-1 (or the pseudogene TRBV3-2) combines with J gene TRBJ1-6; D is uncertain. Germline CDR1 reads LGHDT; CDR2 reads YNNKEL (reference sequence). CDR3 length equals 12 residues. Trimming took 0 bases from V and 13 from J, leaving 7 bases between them. CDR3 amino acids: CASSQEEGPLHF. CDR3 coding DNA: TGTGCCAGCAGCCAAGAAGAGGGCCCCCTCCACTTT.

This sequence joins TRBV4-1 and TRBJ2-3, with 9 positions matching TRBD2. J gave up 6 bases and V 1 base, and 8 bases lay outside the gene matches. Germline CDR1 reads MGHRA; CDR2 reads YSYEKL. The CDR3 length is 16 residues. CDR3 protein: CASSQALAGTTDTQYF. The CDR3 DNA is TGCGCCAGCAGCCAAGCCCTAGCGGGAACGACGGATACGCAGTATTTT.